These T cell receptor beta chains were read from a single sample in a study of T-cell reconstitution after alpha-beta-depleted transplantation in children. TCRdb analysed the PCR reads with MiXCR anew, one entry per CDR3 protein. The table shows 780,000 or so distinct CDR3 sequences, with under 20% occurring only once. The sample here was PBMCs, mostly from graft donor cells, taken 360 days after TCRalphabeta/CD19-depleted stem cell transplant. All receptors come from a male patient younger than 18 who had a stem cell transplant for acute lymphoblastic leukemia, so the T cells may come from the graft donor. Each CDR3 is given with its conserved first and last residue. D genes are given only for firm matches. Not all rows give a size; the values are once, few, many and, for expanded clones, a class.

d_call	cdr3_length	j_call	v_call	clone_size	cdr3_nt	cdr3_aa
-	14	TRBJ2-7	TRBV5-5	-	TGTGCCAGCAGCTTGGCGTGGACCGATTACGAGCAGTACTTC	CASSLAWTDYEQYF
TRBD1	16	TRBJ1-1	TRBV15	few	TGTGCCACCAGCAGAGATAGAAGGACAGGGGGCACTGAAGCTTTCTTT	CATSRDRRTGGTEAFF
-	11	TRBJ1-6	TRBV12-3/TRBV12-4	many	TGTGCCTCCAGCCAGGGTTCACCCCTCCACTTT	CASSQGSPLHF
TRBD1	15	TRBJ2-2	TRBV12-3/TRBV12-4	-	TGTGCCAGCTCGGACAGGGGGCGGACCACCGGGGAGCTGTTTTTT	CASSDRGRTTGELFF
-	15	TRBJ2-4	TRBV5-6	few	TGTGCCAGCAGCTTGGTTGCGGGGAGCAAAAACATTCAGTACTTC	CASSLVAGSKNIQYF
-	14	TRBJ2-1	TRBV3-1	-	TGTGCCAGCAGCCAAGTTGGGAGCTTCAATGAGCAGTTCTTC	CASSQVGSFNEQFF
TRBD2	15	TRBJ2-1	TRBV5-1	-	TGCGCCAGCAGCCCTGATGGACTAGCGGGAGTTGGGCAGTTCTTC	CASSPDGLAGVGQFF
-	16	TRBJ1-2	TRBV3-1	-	TGTGCCAGCAGCCAAGTGCATTCCGACGAAAACTATGGCTACACCTTC	CASSQVHSDENYGYTF
-	14	TRBJ2-4	TRBV7-9	few	TGTGCCAGCAGCCCGGTGACAGAAGGAAACATTCAGTACTTC	CASSPVTEGNIQYF
-	15	TRBJ2-7	TRBV5-6	-	TGTGCCAGCAGCTTTTTGGGCAGATCTCCTCGAGAGCAGTACTTC	CASSFLGRSPREQYF
TRBD2	16	TRBJ2-1	TRBV5-1	many	TGCGCCAGCAGACCTACTAGCGGGAGCTCCTACAATGAGCAGTTCTTC	CASRPTSGSSYNEQFF
TRBD1	13	TRBJ2-1	TRBV12-5	-	TGTGCTAGTGGTTTGACAGGGACAGGAGAGCAGTTCTTC	CASGLTGTGEQFF
TRBD1	17	TRBJ2-5	TRBV3-1	-	TGTGCCTCCAGCAAACTACCACGGGACAGGGGGCAGGAGACCCAGTACTTC	CASSKLPRDRGQETQYF
-	14	TRBJ1-1	TRBV5-1	many	TGCGCCAGCAGCCCGCAAGGCCTGAACACTGAAGCTTTCTTT	CASSPQGLNTEAFF
TRBD2	14	TRBJ2-7	TRBV7-2	-	TGTGCCAGCAGCAGACTCAGCGGGGTGGGCGAGCAGTACTTC	CASSRLSGVGEQYF
-	15	TRBJ1-2	TRBV11-2	few	TGTGCCAGCAGCTTAGATCGGGTCAGGCTCTATGGCTACACCTTC	CASSLDRVRLYGYTF
-	12	TRBJ1-2	TRBV29-1	-	TGCAGCGTGAAGGGACCCAACTATGGCTACACCTTC	CSVKGPNYGYTF
-	13	TRBJ2-3	TRBV7-2	many	TGTGCCAGCAGCTTAGCGCGGGTAGATACGCAGTATTTT	CASSLARVDTQYF
TRBD1	15	TRBJ2-7	TRBV11-2	-	TGTGCCAGCAGTGTCGAGACAGGGGCCTCCTACGAGCAGTACTTC	CASSVETGASYEQYF
-	14	TRBJ2-1	TRBV7-3	few	TGTGCCAGCAGCTTCGACAACTCCTACAATGAGCAGTTCTTC	CASSFDNSYNEQFF
-	16	TRBJ1-1	TRBV25-1	many	TGTGCCAGCAGTGAGTGGCACGAAGGAACGAACACTGAAGCTTTCTTT	CASSEWHEGTNTEAFF
TRBD2	17	TRBJ2-1	TRBV4-2	few	TGTGCCAGCAGCCAAGAGGCTGGGACTAGCGGTTGGGATGAGCAGTTCTTC	CASSQEAGTSGWDEQFF
TRBD2	17	TRBJ2-3	TRBV7-2	few	TGTGCCAGCAGCTACCGGACTAGCGGAGACTACACAGATACGCAGTATTTT	CASSYRTSGDYTDTQYF
TRBD1	14	TRBJ2-5	TRBV5-1	few	TGCGCCAGCGGTTTGGCAGGGGGCTCGGAGACCCAGTACTTC	CASGLAGGSETQYF
-	16	TRBJ2-1	TRBV5-1	-	TGCGCCAGCAGCCCTGTAACGGGAGTAATAACCAATGAGCAGTTCTTC	CASSPVTGVITNEQFF
TRBD1	15	TRBJ2-7	TRBV7-9	-	TGTGCCAGCAGCTCGGAGGACAGGGACATCTACGAGCAGTACTTC	CASSSEDRDIYEQYF
-	15	TRBJ2-1	TRBV11-2	-	TGTGCCAGCAGCTTAGTGTCCGGGAAGTACAATGAGCAGTTCTTC	CASSLVSGKYNEQFF
TRBD1	14	TRBJ2-3	TRBV24-1	-	TGTGCCCCTTCCGGGACAGCTAACGGGGATACGCAGTATTTT	CAPSGTANGDTQYF
TRBD2	19	TRBJ2-1	TRBV7-3	-	TGTGCCAGCAGCTCCCAGGGACTAGCGGGAGGTCAGGGTTACAATGAGCAGTTCTTC	CASSSQGLAGGQGYNEQFF
-	16	TRBJ2-7	TRBV9	many	TGTGCCAGCAGCGGACACCACCGGGAGTCCGCCTACGAGCAGTACTTC	CASSGHHRESAYEQYF
-	14	TRBJ1-1	TRBV29-1	-	TGCAGCGTTGAGGGCAGGGGAGTTTACACTGAAGCTTTCTTT	CSVEGRGVYTEAFF
-	16	TRBJ2-1	TRBV12-3/TRBV12-4	-	TGTGCCAGCAGTTTGGGGGTAAGCCGTTCCTACAATGAGCAGTTCTTC	CASSLGVSRSYNEQFF
-	11	TRBJ1-1	TRBV20-1	-	TGCAGTGCCGGGGGGGCCGGGCGAGCTTTCTTT	CSAGGAGRAFF
TRBD2	16	TRBJ2-3	TRBV7-2	few	TGTGCCAGCAGCTGGATTTTGGCGGGAGGCACAGATACGCAGTATTTT	CASSWILAGGTDTQYF
-	16	TRBJ2-3	TRBV24-1	-	TGTGCCAACAGTGATTTCAGAACCGCTAGCACAGATACGCAGTATTTT	CANSDFRTASTDTQYF
-	15	TRBJ1-3	TRBV5-1	few	TGCGCCAGCAGCATCGACAGGCTCTCTGGAAACACCATATATTTT	CASSIDRLSGNTIYF
-	16	TRBJ1-4	TRBV3-1	-	TGTGCCAGCAGCCAAGGGCTAGGCTTGCTTAATGAAAAACTGTTTTTT	CASSQGLGLLNEKLFF
TRBD2	16	TRBJ2-5	TRBV5-1	-	TGCGCCAGCTCCAGGAGAGGTAGCGGGGGGACGGAGACCCAGTACTTC	CASSRRGSGGTETQYF
TRBD1	15	TRBJ2-1	TRBV12-3/TRBV12-4	-	TGTGCCAGCAGTCCCTCGGGACAGGGTCTCAATGAGCAGTTCTTC	CASSPSGQGLNEQFF
-	11	TRBJ2-1	TRBV12-3/TRBV12-4	-	TGTGCCAGCAGGCAGAATCAGGAGCAGTTCTTC	CASRQNQEQFF
-	12	TRBJ2-7	TRBV29-1	many	TGCAGCGTTGAGCTTGAGGGCTACGAGCAGTACTTC	CSVELEGYEQYF
-	19	TRBJ2-7	TRBV6-4	-	TGTGCCAGCAGTGACTCGACGAGAGGTGCGGCTAGCGTTACCTACGAGCAGTACTTC	CASSDSTRGAASVTYEQYF